This TCR beta chain came from a study of control samples from healthy donors and cancer patients (dated by TCRdb to between 2020 and 2021). The CDR3 spans 12 residues, from the cysteine through the phenylalanine. CDR3 DNA only is kept here, 36 bases in frame from base 1. Between the V and J ends, shortened by 4 bases and 3 bases respectively, the junction contains 6 bases. A word on this clone: Its binding antigen is unknown. No clone much larger than this one lies a single base away; base qualities are absent.

Library generation was performed with the immunoSEQ multiplex PCR assay. This immuneACCESS table, as held by TCRdb, lists in-frame sequences with V and J called but not all clones. Of the missing ones, under half trace to an unresolved V gene in checked studies; the others have no known cause. This sample lists 85,000 to 100,000 clones; 80% to 95% were detected once. The ten most abundant clones make up around 8.5% of the sample. This TCR came from a man aged 18-30 years in good health. Sequenced material: blood. The V and J genes are TRBV12-3 or TRBV12-4 and TRBJ1-2; the D gene assignment is ambiguous. The CDR3 reads CASSSDHYGYTF. DNA sequence: TGTGCCAGCAGTTCAGACCACTATGGCTACACCTTC.